This entry lists 8 T cell receptor beta chains sequenced from one sample in a study of CD4 T cell repertoires and nickel. MiXCR, run by TCRdb on the RT-PCR reads, gives a single entry per CDR3 protein. The repertoire holds about 150 distinct CDR3 sequences, around 73% seen once, with around 15% in the top ten. Sequenced input: CD4+ T cells from blood, not recorded whether cultured. The source of these receptors is a human donor in a nickel allergy study, with or without nickel allergy (not recorded which). It is not recorded whether this sample comes from one donor or several.

The chain has TRBV20-1 and TRBJ1-1, with D perhaps matching TRBD1 (5 bases). The V gene lost 6 bases and the J gene lost 0 bases, with 8 bases spanning the gap. The length of the CDR3 is 12 residues. Germline lookup yields CDR1 DFQATT and CDR2 SNEGSKA (reference sequence). DNA for the CDR3: TGCAGTGCCAGGGACCTGAACACTGAAGCTTTCTTT. Amino acid sequence: CSARDLNTEAFF.

This clonotype was seen a few times. V is TRBV20-1 and J is TRBJ2-5; 7 bases fit TRBD1. CDR3 length equals 12 residues. After removal of 6 bases from V and 5 bases from J, the junction contained 6 bases not matched to a gene. Per the germline V gene, CDR1 is DFQATT and CDR2 is SNEGSKA (reference sequence). In DNA form, the CDR3 reads TGCAGTGCCCTAGACAGGGCGGAGACCCAGTACTTC. Its translation: CSALDRAETQYF.

This chain uses TRBV12-3 or TRBV12-4 with TRBJ1-5; tentatively, D is TRBD1 (6 bases). Trimming took off 5 bases at V and 4 bases at J, with 18 bases between the two ends. The CDR3 has 16 residues. The CDR3 spells CASSPRFDRRNQPQHF. CDR3 DNA sequence: TGTGCCAGCAGTCCCCGGTTCGACAGGAGAAATCAGCCCCAGCATTTT.

The chain has TRBV10-3 and TRBJ1-5; 7 bases fit TRBD1. V dropped 4 bases and J dropped 4; count of bases not matched to a gene: 4. The CDR3 consists of 14 residues. Per germline, CDR1 ENHRY and CDR2 SYGVKD. CDR3 amino acids: CAISAGQENQPQHF. The CDR3 bases are TGTGCCATCAGTGCTGGACAGGAGAATCAGCCCCAGCATTTT.

The CDR3 DNA reads as TGTGCCAGCAGCCAACTCTGGGAGCAGTTCTTC. This gives the protein CASSQLWEQFF. The chain recombines TRBV6-5 with TRBJ2-1; D remains unclear. V lost 6 bases to trimming and J lost 10 bases, with 10 bases between them. This CDR3 is built from 11 residues. Germline CDR1 is MNHEY and CDR2 is SVGAGI.

This clonotype turned up a few times. The gene calls are TRBV20-1 and TRBJ2-7, with D possibly matching TRBD1 (5 bases). CDR3 length equals 14 residues. Trimming stripped 2 bases from V and 6 bases from J, with 17 bases between. CDR1 DFQATT and CDR2 SNEGSKA come from the germline V gene (reference sequence). The CDR3 DNA is TGCAGTGCTAGATCATTCGACAGCCTCCGCGAGCAGTACTTC. Protein: CSARSFDSLREQYF.

The J gene is TRBJ2-7, the V gene TRBV5-1, with D possibly matching TRBD1 (6 bases). The germline V gene has CDR1 SGHRS and CDR2 YFSETQ. Trimming cost V 7 bases and J 0 bases, with 11 bases left between them. The CDR3 spans 13 residues. For the CDR3, the DNA is TGCGCCAGCGGTACAGGGAGCTCCTACGAGCAGTACTTC. Translated, it gives CASGTGSSYEQYF.

The chain carries TRBV30 and TRBJ1-5; 7 nucleotides match TRBD1. The CDR3 sequence is 13 residues long. CDR1 and CDR2 (germline): GTSNPN, SVGIG (reference sequence). Trimming at V came to 3 bases and at J to 4 bases, leaving 3 bases not matched to a gene. The CDR3 spells CAWRTGVNQPQHF. As DNA, the CDR3 is TGTGCCTGGAGAACAGGGGTGAATCAGCCCCAGCATTTT.